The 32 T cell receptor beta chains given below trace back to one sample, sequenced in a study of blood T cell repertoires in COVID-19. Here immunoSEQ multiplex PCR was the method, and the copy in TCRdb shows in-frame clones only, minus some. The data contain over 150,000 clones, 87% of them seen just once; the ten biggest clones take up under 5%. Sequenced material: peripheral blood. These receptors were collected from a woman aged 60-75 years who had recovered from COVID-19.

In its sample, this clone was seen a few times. CDR3 DNA sequence: TGTGCCAGCAGCTTCTCCGACACCAATAATTCACCCCTCCACTTT. This codes for CASSFSDTNNSPLHF. The V gene is TRBV11-2, the J gene TRBJ1-6; D gene unclear. Trimming took 3 bases from V and 5 from J, leaving 11 bases between them. The CDR3 runs 15 residues. CDR1 SGHAT and CDR2 FQNNGV come from the germline V gene.

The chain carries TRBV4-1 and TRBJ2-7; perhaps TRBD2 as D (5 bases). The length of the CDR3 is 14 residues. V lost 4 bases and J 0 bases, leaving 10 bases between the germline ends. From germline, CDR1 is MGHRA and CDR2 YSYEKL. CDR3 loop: CASSPATSSYEQYF. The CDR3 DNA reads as TGCGCCAGCAGCCCGGCAACTAGCTCCTACGAGCAGTACTTC.

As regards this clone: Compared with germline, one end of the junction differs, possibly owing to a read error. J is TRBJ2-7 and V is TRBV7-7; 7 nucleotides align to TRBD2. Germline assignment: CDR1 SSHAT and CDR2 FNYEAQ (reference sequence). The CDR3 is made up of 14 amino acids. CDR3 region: CASSLGEGSYEQYF. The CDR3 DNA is TGTGCTAGCAGCTTAGGGGAGGGCTCCTACGAGCAGTACTTC.

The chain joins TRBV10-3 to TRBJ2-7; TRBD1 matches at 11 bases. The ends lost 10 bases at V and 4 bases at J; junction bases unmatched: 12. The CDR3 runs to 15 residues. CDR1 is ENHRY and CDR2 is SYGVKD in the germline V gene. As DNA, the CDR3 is TGTGCCACCCGGGGGACAGGGGGTGTAGGGTACGAGCAGTACTTC. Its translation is CATRGTGGVGYEQYF.

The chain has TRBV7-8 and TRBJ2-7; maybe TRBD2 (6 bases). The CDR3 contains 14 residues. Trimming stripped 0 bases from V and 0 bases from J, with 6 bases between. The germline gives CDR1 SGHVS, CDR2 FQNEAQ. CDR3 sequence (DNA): TGTGCCAGCAGCTTAGCCGGGGGCTCCTACGAGCAGTACTTC. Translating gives CASSLAGGSYEQYF.

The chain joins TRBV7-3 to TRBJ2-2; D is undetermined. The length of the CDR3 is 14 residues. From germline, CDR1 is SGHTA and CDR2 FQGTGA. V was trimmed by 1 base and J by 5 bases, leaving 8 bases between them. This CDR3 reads CASSLNGGTGELFF. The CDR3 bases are TGTGCCAGCAGCTTAAACGGCGGTACCGGGGAGCTGTTTTTT.

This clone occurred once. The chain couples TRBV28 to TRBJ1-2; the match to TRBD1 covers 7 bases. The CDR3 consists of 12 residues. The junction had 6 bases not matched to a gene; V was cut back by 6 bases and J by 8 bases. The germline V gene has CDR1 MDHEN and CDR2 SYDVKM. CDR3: CASRYRDSGYTF. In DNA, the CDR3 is TGTGCCAGCAGATACCGGGACAGCGGCTACACCTTC.

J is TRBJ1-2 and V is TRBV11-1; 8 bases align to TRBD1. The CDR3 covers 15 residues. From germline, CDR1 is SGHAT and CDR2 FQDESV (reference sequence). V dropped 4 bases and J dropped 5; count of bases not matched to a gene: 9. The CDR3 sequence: CASSSKHRGKYGYTF. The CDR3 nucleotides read TGTGCCAGCAGCTCAAAACACAGGGGGAAGTATGGCTACACCTTC.

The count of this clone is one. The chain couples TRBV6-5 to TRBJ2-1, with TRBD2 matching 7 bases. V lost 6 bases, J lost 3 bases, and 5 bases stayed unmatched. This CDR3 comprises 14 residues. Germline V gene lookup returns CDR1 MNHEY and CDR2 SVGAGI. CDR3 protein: CASRRAGLYNEQFF. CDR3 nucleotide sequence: TGTGCCAGCAGGAGAGCGGGACTCTACAATGAGCAGTTCTTC.

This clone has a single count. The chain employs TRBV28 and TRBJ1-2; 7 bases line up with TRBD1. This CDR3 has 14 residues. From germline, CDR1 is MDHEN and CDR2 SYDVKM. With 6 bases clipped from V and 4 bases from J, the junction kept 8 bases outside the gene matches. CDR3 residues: CASSQGTVSYGYTF. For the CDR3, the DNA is TGTGCCAGCAGCCAAGGGACAGTATCCTATGGCTACACCTTC.

DNA for the CDR3: TGTGCCAGCCGCCCAGGGGGAACGACTAATGAAAAACTGTTTTTT. It specifies CASRPGGTTNEKLFF. The V call is TRBV19, the J call TRBJ1-4; the match to TRBD1 covers 7 bases. CDR1 and CDR2 from the germline V gene are LNHDA and SQIVND (reference sequence). There are 15 residues in the CDR3. Trimming removed 9 bases from V and 2 bases from J; junction bases left unmatched: 9.

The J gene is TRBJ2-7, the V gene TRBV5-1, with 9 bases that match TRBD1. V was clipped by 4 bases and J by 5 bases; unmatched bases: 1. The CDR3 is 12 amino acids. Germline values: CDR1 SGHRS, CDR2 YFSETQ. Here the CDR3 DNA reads TGCGCCAGCAGCAGGGACAGGGACGAGCAGTACTTC. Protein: CASSRDRDEQYF.

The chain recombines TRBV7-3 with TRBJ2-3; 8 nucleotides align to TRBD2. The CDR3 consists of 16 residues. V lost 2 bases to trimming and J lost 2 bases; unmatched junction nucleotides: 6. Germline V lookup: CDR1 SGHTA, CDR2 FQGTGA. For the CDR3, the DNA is TGTGCCAGCAGCTTATCATCGGGGGGGCCCACAGATACGCAGTATTTT. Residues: CASSLSSGGPTDTQYF.

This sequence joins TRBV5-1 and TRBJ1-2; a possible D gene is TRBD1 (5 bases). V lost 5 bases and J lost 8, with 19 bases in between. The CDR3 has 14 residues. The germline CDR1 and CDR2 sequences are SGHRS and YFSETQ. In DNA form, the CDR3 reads TGCGCCAGCAGAGGGTCTGGGGCAGTCGAGGGCTACACCTTC. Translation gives CASRGSGAVEGYTF. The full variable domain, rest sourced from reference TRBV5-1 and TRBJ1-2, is KAGVTQTPRYLIKTRGQQVTLSCSPISGHRSVSWYQQTPGQGLQFLFEYFSETQRNKGNFPGRFSGRQFSNSRSEMNVSTLELGDSALYLCASRGSGAVEGYTFGSGTRLTVV.

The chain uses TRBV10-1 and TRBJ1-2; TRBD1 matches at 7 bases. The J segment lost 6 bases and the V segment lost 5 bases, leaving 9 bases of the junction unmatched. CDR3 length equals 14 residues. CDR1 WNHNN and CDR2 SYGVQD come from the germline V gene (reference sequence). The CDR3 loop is CASSPLARGDGYTF. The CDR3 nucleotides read TGCGCCAGCAGTCCCCTCGCCAGGGGGGATGGCTACACCTTC.

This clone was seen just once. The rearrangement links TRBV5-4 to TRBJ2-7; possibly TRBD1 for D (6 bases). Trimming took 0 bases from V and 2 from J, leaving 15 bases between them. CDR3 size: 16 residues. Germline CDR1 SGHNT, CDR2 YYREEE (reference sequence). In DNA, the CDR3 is TGTGCCAGCAGCTTGGGGTCAGGGGCCGACACCTACGAGCAGTACTTC. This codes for CASSLGSGADTYEQYF.

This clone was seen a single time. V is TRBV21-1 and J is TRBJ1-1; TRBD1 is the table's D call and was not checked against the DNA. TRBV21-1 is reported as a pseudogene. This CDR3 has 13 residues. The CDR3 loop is CAVQGALYTEAFF. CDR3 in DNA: TGTGCCGTCCAGGGGGCTCTGTACACTGAAGCTTTCTTT.

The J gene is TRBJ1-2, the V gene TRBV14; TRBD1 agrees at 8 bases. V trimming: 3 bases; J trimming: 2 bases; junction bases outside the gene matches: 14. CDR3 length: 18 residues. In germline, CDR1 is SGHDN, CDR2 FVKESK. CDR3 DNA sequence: TGTGCCAGCAGCCACACGAATACTCCCGGGACAGGAAACTATGGCTACACCTTC. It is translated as CASSHTNTPGTGNYGYTF.

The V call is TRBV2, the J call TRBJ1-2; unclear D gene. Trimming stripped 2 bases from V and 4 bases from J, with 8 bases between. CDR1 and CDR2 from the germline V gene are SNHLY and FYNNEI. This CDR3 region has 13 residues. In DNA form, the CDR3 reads TGTGCCAGCAGTGAATCGGGGAGCTATGGCTACACCTTC. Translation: CASSESGSYGYTF. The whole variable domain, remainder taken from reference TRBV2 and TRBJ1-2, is EPEVTQTPSHQVTQMGQEVILRCVPISNHLYFYWYRQILGQKVEFLVSFYNNEISEKSEIFDDQFSVERPDGSNFTLKIRSTKLEDSAMYFCASSESGSYGYTFGSGTRLTVV.

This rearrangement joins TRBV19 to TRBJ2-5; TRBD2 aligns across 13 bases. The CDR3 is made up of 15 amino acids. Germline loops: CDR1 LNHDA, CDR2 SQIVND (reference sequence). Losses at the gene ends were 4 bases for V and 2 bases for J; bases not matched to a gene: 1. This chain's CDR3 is CASSTTSGGQETQYF. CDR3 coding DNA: TGTGCCAGTAGTACGACTAGCGGGGGGCAAGAGACCCAGTACTTC.

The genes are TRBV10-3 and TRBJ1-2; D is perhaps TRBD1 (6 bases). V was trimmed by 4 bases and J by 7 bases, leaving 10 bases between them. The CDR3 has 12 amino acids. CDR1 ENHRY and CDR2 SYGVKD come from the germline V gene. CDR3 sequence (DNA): TGTGCCATCAGTGGCGGGGGCTCTGGCTACACCTTC. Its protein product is CAISGGGSGYTF.

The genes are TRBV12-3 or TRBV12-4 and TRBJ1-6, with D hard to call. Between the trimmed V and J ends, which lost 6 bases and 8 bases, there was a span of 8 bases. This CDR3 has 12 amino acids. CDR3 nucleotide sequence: TGTGCCAGCAGACTCGGGGATTCACCCCTCCACTTT. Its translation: CASRLGDSPLHF.

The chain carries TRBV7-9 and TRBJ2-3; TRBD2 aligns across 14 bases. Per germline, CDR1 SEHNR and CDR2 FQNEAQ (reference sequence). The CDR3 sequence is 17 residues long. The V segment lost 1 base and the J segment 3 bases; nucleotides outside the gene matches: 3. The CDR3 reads CASSLGTSGGHTDTQYF. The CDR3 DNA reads TGTGCCAGCAGCTTAGGGACTAGCGGGGGGCATACAGATACGCAGTATTTT. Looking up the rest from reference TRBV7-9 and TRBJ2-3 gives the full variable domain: DTGVSQNPRHKITKRGQNVTFRCDPISEHNRLYWYRQTLGQGPEFLTYFQNEAQLEKSRLLSDRFSAERPKGSFSTLEIQRTEQGDSAMYLCASSLGTSGGHTDTQYFGPGTRLTVL.

In DNA, the CDR3 is TGCGCCAGCAGCCAGAGGACAGGGTTTGATGAAAAACTGTTTTTT. This codes for CASSQRTGFDEKLFF. V and J are TRBV4-3 and TRBJ1-4; 8 nucleotides align to TRBD1. The CDR3 spans 15 residues. CDR1 is LGHNA, CDR2 YSLEER, per germline. The V segment lost 3 bases and the J segment 6 bases; nucleotides outside the gene matches: 6.

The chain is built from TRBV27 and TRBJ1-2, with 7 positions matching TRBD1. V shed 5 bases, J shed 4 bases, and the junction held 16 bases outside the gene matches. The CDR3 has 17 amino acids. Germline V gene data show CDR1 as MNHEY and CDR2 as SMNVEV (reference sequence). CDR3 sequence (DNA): TGTGCCAGCAGTACCTGGGGCCGGACAGGAGGGAGCTATGGCTACACCTTC. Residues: CASSTWGRTGGSYGYTF.

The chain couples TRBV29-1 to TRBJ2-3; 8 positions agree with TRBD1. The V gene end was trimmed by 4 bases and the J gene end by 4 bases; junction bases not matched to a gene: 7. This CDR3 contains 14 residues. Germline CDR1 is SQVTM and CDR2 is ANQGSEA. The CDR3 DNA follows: TGCAGCGTTGTGCACTGGACAGGGCCAGATACGCAGTATTTT. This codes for CSVVHWTGPDTQYF.

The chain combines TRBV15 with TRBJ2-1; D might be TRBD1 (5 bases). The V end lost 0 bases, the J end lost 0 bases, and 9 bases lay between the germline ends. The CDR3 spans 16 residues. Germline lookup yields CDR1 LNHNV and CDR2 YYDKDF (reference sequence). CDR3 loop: CATSRDRGSSYNEQFF. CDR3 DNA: TGTGCCACCAGCAGAGATAGGGGCAGCTCCTACAATGAGCAGTTCTTC.

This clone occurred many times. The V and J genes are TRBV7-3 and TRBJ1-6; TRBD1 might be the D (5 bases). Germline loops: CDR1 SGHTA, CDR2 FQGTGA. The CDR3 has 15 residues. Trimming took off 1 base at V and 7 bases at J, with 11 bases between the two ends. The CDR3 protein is CASSLNPGLNSPLHF. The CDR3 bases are TGTGCCAGCAGCTTAAATCCAGGGCTGAATTCACCCCTCCACTTT.

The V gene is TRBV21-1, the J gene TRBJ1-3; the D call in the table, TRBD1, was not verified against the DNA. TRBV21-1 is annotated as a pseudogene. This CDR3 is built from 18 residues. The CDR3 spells CASSKASTGHSSGNTIYF. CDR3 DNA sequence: TGTGCCAGCAGCAAAGCGTCTACAGGACATTCCTCTGGAAACACCATATATTTT.

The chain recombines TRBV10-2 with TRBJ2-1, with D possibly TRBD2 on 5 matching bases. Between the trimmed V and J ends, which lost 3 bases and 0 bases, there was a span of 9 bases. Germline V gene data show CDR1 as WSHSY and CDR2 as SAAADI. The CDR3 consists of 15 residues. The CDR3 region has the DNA TGCGCCAGCAGTGAACAAGCGGCCTCCTACAATGAGCAGTTCTTC. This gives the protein CASSEQAASYNEQFF.

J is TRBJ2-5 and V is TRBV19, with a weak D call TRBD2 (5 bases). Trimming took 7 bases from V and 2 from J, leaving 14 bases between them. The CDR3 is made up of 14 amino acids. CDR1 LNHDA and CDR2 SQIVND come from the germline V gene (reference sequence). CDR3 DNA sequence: TGTGCCAGTAAGGTCGTCGGGATTCAAGAGACCCAGTACTTC. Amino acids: CASKVVGIQETQYF.

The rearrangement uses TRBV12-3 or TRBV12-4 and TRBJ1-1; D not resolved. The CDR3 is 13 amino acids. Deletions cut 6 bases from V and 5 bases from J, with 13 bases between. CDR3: CASSTTPRTEAFF. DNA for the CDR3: TGTGCCAGCAGCACCACCCCCCGGACTGAAGCTTTCTTT.